This TCR beta chain was sequenced during a study of blood T cell repertoires in COVID-19. Study in general: COVID-19 samples, acute and convalescent, were from the United States, Italy and Spain.

Seattle patient enrollment occurred during active infection, with longitudinal follow-up thereafter. This CDR3 is 17 amino acids long. V lost 4 bases and J lost 5, with 22 bases in between. Germline CDR1 WSHSY, CDR2 SAAADI. In the source study's methods: Reference gene primer amplification in the assay estimated nucleated cell counts. Profiling relied on immunoSEQ multiplex PCR, and the TCRdb table lists in-frame clones only, not all of them. D and trimming come from the DNA, and the V and J calls and clone size come from that table. The repertoire holds 400,000 to 450,000 clones, with approximately 88% as singletons.

This sequence originates from a woman aged 50 to 60 with COVID-19, enrolled during active disease. J is TRBJ2-3 and V is TRBV10-2; possibly TRBD2 for D (7 bases). Sequencing was done on a sample of peripheral blood. CDR3 bases: TGCGCCAGCAGTGGAACGTGGGGGGGGGCCGAAGGAGATACGCAGTATTTT. Translated: CASSGTWGGAEGDTQYF.